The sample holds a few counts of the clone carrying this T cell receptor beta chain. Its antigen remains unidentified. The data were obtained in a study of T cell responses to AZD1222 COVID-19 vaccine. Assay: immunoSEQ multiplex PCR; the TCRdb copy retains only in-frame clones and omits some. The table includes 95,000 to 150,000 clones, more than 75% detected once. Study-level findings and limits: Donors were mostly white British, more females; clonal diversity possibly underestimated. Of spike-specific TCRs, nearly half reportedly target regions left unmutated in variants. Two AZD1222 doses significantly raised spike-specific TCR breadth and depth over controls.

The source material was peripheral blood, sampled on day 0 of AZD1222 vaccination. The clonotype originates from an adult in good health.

In DNA form, the CDR3 reads TGTGCCAGCAGTGACCTCATCCCAGGGAGGAATGAAGCTTTCTTT. Protein: CASSDLIPGRNEAFF. J is TRBJ1-1 and V is TRBV6-1; D possibly corresponds to TRBD1 (5 bases). Trimming shortened V by 3 bases and J by 7 bases, and 18 bases separated the two germline ends. Germline CDR1 and CDR2: MNHNS and SASEGT. The CDR3 is 15 residues long.